This is a list of T cell receptor beta chains from one sample in a study of T cell responses to AZD1222 COVID-19 vaccine. Measured with immunoSEQ multiplex PCR; TCRdb has only the in-frame clones, and not every one. The top ten hold 7.3% of the sample, which has roughly 66,000 clones, 65% to 85% seen once. The starting material was peripheral blood, obtained on day 0 of AZD1222 vaccination. These TCRs come from an adult in good health. Both conserved end residues are part of each CDR3. The D gene is left open where the match is weak. Only some rows state a clone size, as once, few, many or a class for expanded clones.

length: 17; V: TRBV7-9; D: -; size: -; J: TRBJ1-2; DNA: TGTGCCAGCAGCGCCTATCAGGGCTTAAGACCTAACTATGGCTACACCTTC; CDR3: CASSAYQGLRPNYGYTF
length: 17; V: TRBV14; D: TRBD2; size: -; J: TRBJ2-1; DNA: TGTGCCAGCAGCCCCTGGACTAGCTCTTACTCCTACAATGAGCAGTTCTTC; CDR3: CASSPWTSSYSYNEQFF
length: 16; V: TRBV9; D: -; size: -; J: TRBJ1-6; DNA: TGTGCCAGCAGCGTAGGGGGAGGGAGCGGTAATTCACCCCTCCACTTT; CDR3: CASSVGGGSGNSPLHF
length: 15; V: TRBV30; D: -; size: once; J: TRBJ2-2; DNA: TGTGCCTGGAGTGTACTTACGGCGAACACCGGGGAGCTGTTTTTT; CDR3: CAWSVLTANTGELFF
length: 15; V: TRBV5-1; D: -; size: -; J: TRBJ2-2; DNA: TGCGCCAGCAGCTTGGCCGGGCCAGGGCCCGGGGAGCTGTTTTTT; CDR3: CASSLAGPGPGELFF
length: 14; V: TRBV27; D: TRBD1; size: -; J: TRBJ1-3; DNA: TGTGCCAGCAGGTTGACAGGGGCTGGAAACACCATATATTTT; CDR3: CASRLTGAGNTIYF
length: 13; V: TRBV25-1; D: -; size: -; J: TRBJ2-1; DNA: TGTGCCAGCAGTGCGGGGTCCTACAATGAGCAGTTCTTC; CDR3: CASSAGSYNEQFF
length: 16; V: TRBV6-2/TRBV6-3; D: -; size: -; J: TRBJ2-5; DNA: TGTGCCAGCAGCCGAATTGGGATCCGCCGTGGTGAGACCCAGTACTTC; CDR3: CASSRIGIRRGETQYF
length: 15; V: TRBV13; D: TRBD1; size: -; J: TRBJ1-1; DNA: TGTGCCAGCAGCCCCCTTGGACAGGGGAACACTGAAGCTTTCTTT; CDR3: CASSPLGQGNTEAFF
length: 15; V: TRBV7-9; D: -; size: -; J: TRBJ2-7; DNA: TGTGCCAGCAGCTCACTTAGGGGGCGTCGAGGCGGGAAGTACTTC; CDR3: CASSSLRGRRGGKYF
length: 15; V: TRBV27; D: TRBD1; size: few; J: TRBJ1-5; DNA: TGTGCCAGCAGCCAGGACAGGGGGCTAGGTGCGCCCCAGCATTTT; CDR3: CASSQDRGLGAPQHF
length: 14; V: TRBV27; D: -; size: once; J: TRBJ2-7; DNA: TGTGCCAGCAGTTTCCGAGGGAGCGATTACGAGCAGTACTTC; CDR3: CASSFRGSDYEQYF
length: 12; V: TRBV10-3; D: -; size: -; J: TRBJ2-2; DNA: TGTGCCACCTCGGAGAGGGCCGGGGAGCTGTTTTTT; CDR3: CATSERAGELFF
length: 16; V: TRBV6-1; D: -; size: -; J: TRBJ2-3; DNA: TGTGCCAGCAGTGTTTCCCGGGGTGGCGGCACAGATACGCAGTATTTT; CDR3: CASSVSRGGGTDTQYF
length: 15; V: TRBV18; D: TRBD1; size: once; J: TRBJ1-2; DNA: TGTGCCAGCTCACAGGGGACAGGAGACCTCTATGGCTACACCTTC; CDR3: CASSQGTGDLYGYTF